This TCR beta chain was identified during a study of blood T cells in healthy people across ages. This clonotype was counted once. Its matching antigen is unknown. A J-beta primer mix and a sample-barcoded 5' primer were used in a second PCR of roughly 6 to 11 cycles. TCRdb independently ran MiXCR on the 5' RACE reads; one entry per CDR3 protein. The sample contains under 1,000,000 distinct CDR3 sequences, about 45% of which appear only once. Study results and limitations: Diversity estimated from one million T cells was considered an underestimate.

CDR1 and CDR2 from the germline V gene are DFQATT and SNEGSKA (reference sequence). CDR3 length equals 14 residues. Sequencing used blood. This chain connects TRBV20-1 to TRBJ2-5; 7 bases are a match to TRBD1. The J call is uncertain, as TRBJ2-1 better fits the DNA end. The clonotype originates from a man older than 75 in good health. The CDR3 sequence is CSAPEGTAQETQFF. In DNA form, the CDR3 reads TGCAGTGCCCCAGAGGGGACAGCCCAAGAGACCCAGTTCTTC.